Here is one T cell receptor (beta chain) with its context. No patient received treatment before thyroid surgery. This entry comes from a study of metastatic and nonmetastatic thyroid tumors. TCRdb re-called the PCR reads with MiXCR. The table lists about 13,000 clones, roughly 29% of them singletons. CDR3 length: 13 residues. Germline V gene lookup returns CDR1 SNHLY and CDR2 FYNNEI. V lost 1 base to trimming and J lost 7 bases, with 7 bases between them. Input material: tumor tissue. This clonotype was sampled from a female donor with papillary thyroid cancer or a benign thyroid nodule (not recorded which). Some clones in this sample may be carry-over from other donors' samples. This rearrangement joins TRBV2 to TRBJ1-4; maybe TRBD1 (5 bases). CDR3 sequence reads: CASSEVGGEKLFF. CDR3 nucleotide sequence: TGTGCCAGCAGTGAAGTCGGGGGTGAAAAACTGTTTTTT.